The 18 T cell receptor beta chains below were found in one sample sequenced in a study of radiation and T cells in renal cell carcinoma (dated by TCRdb to 2018 to 2021). According to the study, the label for this sample's time point signals: baseline pretreatment blood. This specimen's treatment or condition label, interpreted: 15 Gy SBRT to primary tumor, nephrectomy 4 weeks later. The library was generated by the immunoSEQ multiplex PCR assay. The table was pulled from immuneACCESS by TCRdb, which kept in-frame rearrangements only. Such tables lose some clones; where checked, under half of the loss comes from unresolved V genes, and the rest has no known cause. In this sample the table shows approximately 110,000 clones, roughly 80% of which occur a single time. Around 2.8% of the sample is held by the ten biggest clonotypes. The sequencing here drew on blood, taken from a patient whose treatment included radiotherapy and nephrectomy. These TCRs come from a woman aged 60-70 years with renal cell carcinoma.

A remark on this clone: Mismatch with germline at one junction end may stem from a read error. The V and J genes are TRBV6-5 and TRBJ1-2; D is unclear. CDR1 MNHEY and CDR2 SVGAGI come from the germline V gene. This CDR3 comprises 12 residues. The CDR3 is CASSYVWEGCSF. For the CDR3, the DNA is TGTGCCAGCAGTTACGTGTGGGAAGGGTGTAGCTTC.

The chain carries TRBV9 and TRBJ2-3; D remains ambiguous. The V and J ends lost 4 bases and 0 bases respectively, with 9 bases between them. CDR1 SGDLS and CDR2 YYNGEE come from the germline V gene. The CDR3 length is 14 residues. The CDR3: CASSPETSTDTQYF. The CDR3 DNA reads TGTGCCAGCAGCCCAGAGACTAGCACAGATACGCAGTATTTT.

In this sample, this clone turned up a few times. The rearrangement joins TRBV4-2 to TRBJ1-2; 9 bases fit TRBD1. The CDR3 covers 17 residues. The germline gives CDR1 LGHNA, CDR2 YNFKEQ. Trimming at V came to 3 bases and at J to 8 bases, leaving 16 bases not matched to a gene. The CDR3 coding sequence is TGTGCCAGCAGCCAGGGACAGAGGACAGGGGTGGTGAAAGGCTACACCTTC. It is translated as CASSQGQRTGVVKGYTF.

Concerning this clone: No DNA is shown, since the ends of the CDR3 on it are uncertain; the CDR3 is the one TCRdb lists. The V gene is TRBV28, the J gene TRBJ2-7. The V gene's germline CDR1 is MDHEN and CDR2 SYDVKM. The CDR3 spans 19 residues, counting both ends. The CDR3 spells CASSGAKRAVLRAGHEQYF.

V and J are TRBV7-9 and TRBJ1-5, with TRBD1 matching over 7 bases. This CDR3 has 12 residues. Germline CDR1 reads SEHNR; CDR2 reads FQNEAQ (reference sequence). J lost 7 bases, V lost 5 bases, and 2 bases had no gene match. The CDR3 nucleotides are TGTGCCAGCAGCCCAGGGGGGCAGCCCCAGCATTTT. Protein product: CASSPGGQPQHF. The full variable domain, in which reference TRBV7-9 and TRBJ1-5 provide the parts outside the CDR3, is DTGVSQNPRHKITKRGQNVTFRCDPISEHNRLYWYRQTLGQGPEFLTYFQNEAQLEKSRLLSDRFSAERPKGSFSTLEIQRTEQGDSAMYLCASSPGGQPQHFGDGTRLSIL.

This sequence joins TRBV19 and TRBJ1-6; 7 bases are shared with TRBD1. Germline V gene sequence: CDR1 LNHDA, CDR2 SQIVND (reference sequence). CDR3 length: 13 amino acids. V dropped 8 bases and J dropped 4; count of bases not matched to a gene: 2. The CDR3 DNA is TGTGCCAGTGAGACAGGGTATAATTCACCCCTCCACTTT. It specifies CASETGYNSPLHF.

The chain links TRBV6-1 to TRBJ1-2; perhaps TRBD1 as D (5 bases). The CDR3 spans 12 residues. Germline loops: CDR1 MNHNS, CDR2 SASEGT. The V end was cut by 5 bases, the J end by 7 bases, with 11 bases between. The DNA for the CDR3 is TGTGCCAGCAGTCCTATGGGGGGTGGCTACACCTTC. Encoded protein: CASSPMGGGYTF.

The gene calls are TRBV5-6 and TRBJ2-7, with 10 bases matching TRBD1. The CDR3 is 18 amino acids. Germline V gene lookup returns CDR1 SGHDT and CDR2 YYEEEE. V was clipped by 4 bases and J by 2 bases; unmatched bases: 15. The CDR3 loop reads CASSHLPGQGTTAYEQYF. CDR3 DNA sequence: TGTGCCAGCAGCCATTTACCGGGACAGGGGACCACCGCCTACGAGCAGTACTTC.

Worth noting for this clone: Distinct nucleotide sequences in the sample also encode this CDR3. The rearrangement uses TRBV28 and TRBJ1-2; a weak D match, TRBD1 (6 bases). V was shortened by 2 bases and J by 4 bases, with 11 bases between the two germline ends. CDR1 and CDR2 from the germline V gene are MDHEN and SYDVKM. There are 14 residues in the CDR3. CDR3 sequence: CASSLGQGSYGYTF. CDR3 in DNA: TGTGCCAGCAGTTTAGGCCAGGGGAGCTATGGCTACACCTTC.

The chain uses TRBV6-1 and TRBJ2-3, with D perhaps assigned TRBD1 or TRBD2 (7 bases each). Germline-derived CDR1 and CDR2 are MNHNS and SASEGT. CDR3 length: 14 amino acids. Trimming took 6 bases from V and 4 from J, leaving 14 bases between them. The CDR3 region has the DNA TGTGCCAGCAGATCGACAGGGAGGGCAGATACGCAGTATTTT. This codes for CASRSTGRADTQYF.

The V and J genes are TRBV28 and TRBJ2-5; D may correspond to TRBD1 or TRBD2 (5 bases each). Trimming took off 7 bases at V and 5 bases at J, with 20 bases between the two ends. CDR3 size: 15 residues. CDR1 and CDR2 from the germline V gene are MDHEN and SYDVKM. CDR3 region: CASTGTGGPRETQYF. CDR3 in DNA: TGTGCCAGCACAGGAACTGGGGGACCCAGGGAGACCCAGTACTTC.

For the CDR3, the DNA is TGTGCCAGCAGTTTAATAAGGGGAGGGATCTATGGCTACACCTTC. It translates to CASSLIRGGIYGYTF. The chain uses TRBV27 and TRBJ1-2; maybe TRBD1 (5 bases). The CDR3 contains 15 residues. V dropped 2 bases and J dropped 4 bases, with 14 bases sitting between them. The germline CDR1 and CDR2 sequences are MNHEY and SMNVEV (reference sequence).

The chain recombines TRBV2 with TRBJ2-2, with D possibly being TRBD1 (6 bases). This CDR3 region has 16 residues. CDR1 and CDR2 (germline): SNHLY, FYNNEI. The V end was cut by 4 bases, the J end by 4 bases, with 16 bases between. The CDR3 DNA follows: TGTGCCAGCAGTGGGGTGGGACAATCGGGCACCGGGGAGCTGTTTTTT. This codes for CASSGVGQSGTGELFF.

V and J are TRBV7-9 and TRBJ2-7; no clear D gene. CDR1 and CDR2 from the germline V gene are SEHNR and FQNEAQ (reference sequence). The CDR3 has 14 residues. Trimming took 1 base from V and 0 from J, leaving 7 bases between them. The CDR3 reads CASSLERTSYEQYF. CDR3 sequence (DNA): TGTGCCAGCAGCTTAGAACGGACCTCCTACGAGCAGTACTTC.

This clone appeared a few times. The chain couples TRBV5-4 to TRBJ1-2, with D tentatively TRBD1 (5 bases). Germline V gene lookup returns CDR1 SGHNT and CDR2 YYREEE (reference sequence). Between the trimmed V and J ends, which lost 0 bases and 5 bases, there was a span of 14 bases. This CDR3 region has 15 residues. The DNA of the CDR3 is TGTGCCAGCAGCTTGGGGATGTGGACAACTTATGGCTACACCTTC. Translated: CASSLGMWTTYGYTF.

The chain couples TRBV9 to TRBJ1-3; D gene uncertain. The CDR3 runs to 16 residues. In germline, CDR1 is SGDLS, CDR2 YYNGEE. Trimming took off 4 bases at V and 0 bases at J, with 14 bases between the two ends. For the CDR3, the DNA is TGTGCCAGCAGCCTCGACGGCCCTTTCTCTGGAAACACCATATATTTT. Protein product: CASSLDGPFSGNTIYF. The whole variable domain, remainder taken from reference TRBV9 and TRBJ1-3, is DSGVTQTPKHLITATGQRVTLRCSPRSGDLSVYWYQQSLDQGLQFLIQYYNGEERAKGNILERFSAQQFPDLHSELNLSSLELGDSALYFCASSLDGPFSGNTIYFGEGSWLTVV.

The J gene is TRBJ2-3, the V gene TRBV6-5, with TRBD1 as a possible D gene (5 bases). This CDR3 is 14 amino acids long. V shed 2 bases and J shed 6 bases, with 12 bases lying between them. Germline V gene sequence: CDR1 MNHEY, CDR2 SVGAGI. The CDR3 coding sequence is TGTGCCAGCAGTTACGGGCAGGGATTGGATACGCAGTATTTT. It specifies CASSYGQGLDTQYF.

The rearrangement links TRBV5-4 to TRBJ2-5; no reliable D call. V gave up 0 bases and J gave up 5 bases, with 8 bases separating them. CDR3 length: 13 residues. Germline V lookup: CDR1 SGHNT, CDR2 YYREEE (reference sequence). The CDR3 coding sequence is TGTGCCAGCAGCTTGGGTAGGGTGGAGACCCAGTACTTC. Translated: CASSLGRVETQYF.